Shown below are 19 T cell receptor beta chains from a single sample sequenced in a study of T cells expressing NK-cell markers. Reanalyzing the 5' RACE reads, TCRdb keeps one entry per CDR3 protein, without DNA. This sample's table reports some 2,000 distinct CDR3 sequences. Input material: blood T cells: a sorted CD56 or NKG2C T cell subset, CD4+ or CD8+ T cells, or bulk PBMC T cells (not recorded which). The receptors here all came from a woman aged 18-30 years in good health.

Measured by frequency, this clonotype is medium-sized. The V call is TRBV7-9, the J call TRBJ2-1; lacking DNA, the TRBD1 call made by TCRdb goes unchecked. The CDR3 is 15 residues long. CDR1 SEHNR and CDR2 FQNEAQ come from the germline V gene (reference sequence). CDR3 region: CASSRYRDARLEQFF. Full variable domain (outside the CDR3, taken from reference TRBV7-9 and TRBJ2-1): DTGVSQNPRHKITKRGQNVTFRCDPISEHNRLYWYRQTLGQGPEFLTYFQNEAQLEKSRLLSDRFSAERPKGSFSTLEIQRTEQGDSAMYLCASSRYRDARLEQFFGPGTRLTVL.

The rearrangement joins TRBV6-5 to TRBJ2-2. This CDR3 is built from 15 residues. Germline V lookup: CDR1 MNHEY, CDR2 SVGAGI. The CDR3 here is CASSYSAQNTGELFF.

The rearrangement links TRBV6-2 or TRBV6-3 to TRBJ2-1; TCRdb designates TRBD1, a call that cannot be tested without DNA. The CDR3 is 15 amino acids. The germline CDR1 and CDR2 sequences are MNHEY and SVGEGT. CDR3 sequence reads: CASSYSEEGVNEQFF.

V and J are TRBV20-1 and TRBJ2-7; the TCRdb D gene call, TRBD2, has no DNA to confirm it. The CDR3 is 15 residues long. Germline assignment: CDR1 DFQATT and CDR2 SNEGSKA (reference sequence). The CDR3 loop is CSAQTGTSGSAEQYF.

The genes are TRBV15 and TRBJ1-2; the D call from TCRdb, TRBD1, cannot be confirmed without DNA. This CDR3 comprises 14 residues. CDR1 LNHNV and CDR2 YYDKDF come from the germline V gene (reference sequence). CDR3 sequence: CATSRVREPNGYTF.

The rearrangement joins TRBV6-2 or TRBV6-3 to TRBJ2-3; TCRdb returns TRBD2, unconfirmable since there is no DNA. Germline CDR1 is MNHEY and CDR2 is SVGEGT. The CDR3 has 15 amino acids. CDR3 sequence reads: CASSFGLDGADTQYF.

This chain uses TRBV20-1 with TRBJ2-2; TCRdb gives TRBD2 as the D gene, but with no DNA this cannot be confirmed. The CDR3 is 15 residues long. Germline CDR1 is DFQATT and CDR2 is SNEGSKA (reference sequence). The CDR3 protein is CSARDAGTDTGELFF.

This chain joins TRBV19 and TRBJ1-1; the D call of TRBD1 rests on TCRdb alone, since no DNA is present to check it. This CDR3 comprises 15 residues. Germline V gene data show CDR1 as LNHDA and CDR2 as SQIVND (reference sequence). CDR3 loop: CASSHLGDLNTEAFF.

This chain joins TRBV6-5 and TRBJ1-2; TCRdb proposes TRBD1, but this gene call is untestable without DNA. Germline V lookup: CDR1 MNHEY, CDR2 SVGAGI. CDR3 length: 14 residues. CDR3: CASSYDRGLYGYTF.

The chain joins TRBV12-3 or TRBV12-4 to TRBJ1-2; TCRdb reports TRBD1, a call that lacks DNA to check it against. This CDR3 is 11 amino acids long. This CDR3 reads CASRGGWGYTF.

The chain employs TRBV4-3 and TRBJ2-7. Germline CDR1 is LGHNA and CDR2 is YSLEER. This CDR3 has 16 residues. The CDR3 loop is CASSQEPNSPSYEQYF.

In terms of frequency, this clonotype is medium-sized (0.01 to 0.1%). V and J are TRBV6-4 and TRBJ2-2; the D gene TCRdb calls, TRBD2, cannot be checked with no DNA. Per germline, CDR1 MRHNA and CDR2 SNTAGT. The CDR3 sequence is 15 residues long. CDR3 loop: CASSDSGTNTGELFF.

The chain carries TRBV6-1 and TRBJ1-1; TCRdb's assignment of TRBD1 cannot be checked, as there is no DNA. CDR1 and CDR2 (germline): MNHNS, SASEGT. The CDR3 spans 16 residues. The CDR3 loop is CASSEVAEGGKSKAFF.

The chain links TRBV11-2 to TRBJ2-3. The germline V gene encodes CDR1 SGHAT and CDR2 FQNNGV. The CDR3 loop spans 12 amino acids. The CDR3 loop is CASSLRTDTQYF.

V is TRBV5-1 and J is TRBJ1-2; as DNA is missing, the TRBD1 call by TCRdb cannot be tested. Germline CDR1 reads SGHRS; CDR2 reads YFSETQ. This CDR3 has 13 amino acids. The CDR3 loop reads CASSPTPVEGYTF. Combining the CDR3 with reference TRBV5-1 and TRBJ1-2 gives the whole variable domain KAGVTQTPRYLIKTRGQQVTLSCSPISGHRSVSWYQQTPGQGLQFLFEYFSETQRNKGNFPGRFSGRQFSNSRSEMNVSTLELGDSALYLCASSPTPVEGYTFGSGTRLTVV.

The genes are TRBV3-1 and TRBJ2-5; TCRdb's D call of TRBD2 is untestable without DNA. The CDR3 has 15 residues. Germline CDR1 is LGHDT and CDR2 is YNNKEL (reference sequence). CDR3 protein: CASSQRGGPQETQYF.

Frequency places this clonotype as medium-sized. The chain recombines TRBV6-2 or TRBV6-3 with TRBJ2-7. CDR1 MNHEY and CDR2 SVGEGT come from the germline V gene. The CDR3 totals 14 residues. The CDR3 loop is CASSYSTSAYEQYF.

This rearrangement joins TRBV7-2 to TRBJ2-3. CDR1 and CDR2 (germline): SGHTA, FQGNSA. CDR3 length equals 14 residues. CDR3: CASTPVLGTDTQYF.

The gene calls are TRBV3-1 and TRBJ2-7; TCRdb outputs TRBD2, but without DNA this stays unchecked. Germline-derived CDR1 and CDR2 are LGHDT and YNNKEL (reference sequence). The CDR3 totals 19 residues. CDR3 amino acids: CASSPRPGLAGLFHYEQYF.